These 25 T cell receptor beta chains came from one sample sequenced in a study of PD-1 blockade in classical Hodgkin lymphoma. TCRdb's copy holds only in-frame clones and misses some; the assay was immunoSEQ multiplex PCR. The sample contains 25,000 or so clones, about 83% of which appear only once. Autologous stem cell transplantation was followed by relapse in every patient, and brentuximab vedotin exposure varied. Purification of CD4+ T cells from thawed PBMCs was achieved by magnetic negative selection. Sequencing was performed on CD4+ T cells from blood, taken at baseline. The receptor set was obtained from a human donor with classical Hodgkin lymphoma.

For the CDR3, the DNA is TGTGCCACCAGCAGAGGGCAGCAAGAGACCCAGTACTTC. Translating gives CATSRGQQETQYF. The chain is built from TRBV15 and TRBJ2-5, with D uncertain. The CDR3 consists of 13 residues. The ends were cut back, 1 base at V and 2 bases at J, with 5 bases in the middle. CDR1 and CDR2 (germline): LNHNV, YYDKDF (reference sequence). Complete variable domain (other parts from reference TRBV15 and TRBJ2-5): DAMVIQNPRYQVTQFGKPVTLSCSQTLNHNVMYWYQQKSSQAPKLLFHYYDKDFNNEADTPDNFQSRRPNTSFCFLDIRSPGLGDTAMYLCATSRGQQETQYFGPGTRLLVL.

The CDR3 DNA follows: TGTGCCAGCCCCTTGAGGGAGAATAGTCCCGGGGAGCTGTTTTTT. Its translation: CASPLRENSPGELFF. The rearrangement uses TRBV5-4 and TRBJ2-2; possibly TRBD2 for D (5 bases). The germline CDR1 and CDR2 sequences are SGHNT and YYREEE (reference sequence). V dropped 7 bases and J dropped 6 bases, with 19 bases sitting between them. The CDR3 sequence is 15 residues long.

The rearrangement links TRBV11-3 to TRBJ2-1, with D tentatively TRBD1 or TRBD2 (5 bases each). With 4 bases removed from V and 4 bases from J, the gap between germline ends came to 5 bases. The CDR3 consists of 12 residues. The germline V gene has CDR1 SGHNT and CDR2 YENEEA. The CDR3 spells CASSWGYNEQFF. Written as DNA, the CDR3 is TGTGCCAGCAGCTGGGGGTACAATGAGCAGTTCTTC.

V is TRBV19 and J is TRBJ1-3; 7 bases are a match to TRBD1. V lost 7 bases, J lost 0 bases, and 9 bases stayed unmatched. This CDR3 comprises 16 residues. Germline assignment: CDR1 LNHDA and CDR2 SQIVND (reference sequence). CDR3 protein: CASTRTGASSGNTIYF. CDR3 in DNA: TGTGCCAGTACCAGAACAGGGGCGAGCTCTGGAAACACCATATATTTT. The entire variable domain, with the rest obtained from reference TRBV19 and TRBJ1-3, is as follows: DGGITQSPKYLFRKEGQNVTLSCEQNLNHDAMYWYRQDPGQGLRLIYYSQIVNDFQKGDIAEGYSVSREKKESFPLTVTSAQKNPTAFYLCASTRTGASSGNTIYFGEGSWLTVV.

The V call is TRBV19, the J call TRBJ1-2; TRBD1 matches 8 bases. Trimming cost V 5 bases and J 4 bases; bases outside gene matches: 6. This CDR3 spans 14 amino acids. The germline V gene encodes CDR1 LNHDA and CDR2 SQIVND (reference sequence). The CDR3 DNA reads TGTGCCAGTAGTTCGACAGGGGAAGGCTATGGCTACACCTTC. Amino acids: CASSSTGEGYGYTF.

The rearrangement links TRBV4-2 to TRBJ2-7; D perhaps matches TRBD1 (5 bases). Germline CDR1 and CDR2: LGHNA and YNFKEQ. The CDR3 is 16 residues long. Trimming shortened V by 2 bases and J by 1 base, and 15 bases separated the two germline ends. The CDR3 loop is CASSQTRGQGSYEQYF. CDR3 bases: TGTGCCAGCAGCCAAACCAGAGGTCAGGGATCCTACGAGCAGTACTTC.

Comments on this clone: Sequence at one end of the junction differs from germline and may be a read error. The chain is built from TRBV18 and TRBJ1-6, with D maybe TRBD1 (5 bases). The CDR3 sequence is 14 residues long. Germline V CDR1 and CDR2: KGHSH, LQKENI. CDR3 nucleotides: TGTGCCAGCACACCAGGAGGGGAAGGGTCACCCCTCCACTTT. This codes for CASTPGGEGSPLHF.

In DNA form, the CDR3 reads TGTGCCAGCAGTTTACCCACCCCAACAGATGAAAAACTGTTTTTT. Translation: CASSLPTPTDEKLFF. The chain joins TRBV28 to TRBJ1-4; D is undetermined. The V and J ends lost 2 bases and 6 bases respectively, with 13 bases between them. The CDR3 length is 15 residues. Germline CDR1 is MDHEN and CDR2 is SYDVKM.

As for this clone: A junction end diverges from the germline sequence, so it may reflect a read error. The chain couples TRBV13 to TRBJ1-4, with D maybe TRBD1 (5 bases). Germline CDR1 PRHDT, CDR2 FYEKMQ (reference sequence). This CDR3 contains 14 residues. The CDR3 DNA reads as TGTGCCAGCAGCATAGGGGCTCCAAATGAAAAACTGTTTTTT. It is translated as CASSIGAPNEKLFF. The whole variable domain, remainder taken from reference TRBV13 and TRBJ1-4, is AAGVIQSPRHLIKEKRETATLKCYPIPRHDTVYWYQQGPGQDPQFLISFYEKMQSDKGSIPDRFSAQQFSDYHSELNMSSLELGDSALYFCASSIGAPNEKLFFGSGTQLSVL.

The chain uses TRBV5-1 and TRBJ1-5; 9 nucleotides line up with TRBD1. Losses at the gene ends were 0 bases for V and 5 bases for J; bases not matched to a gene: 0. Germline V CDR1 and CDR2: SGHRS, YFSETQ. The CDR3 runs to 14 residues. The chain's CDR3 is CASSLGDRDQPQHF. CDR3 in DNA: TGCGCCAGCAGCTTGGGGGACAGGGATCAGCCCCAGCATTTT.

The DNA for the CDR3 is TGCGCCAGCAGCTTCTCCCCGAGGGTGACCGGGGCCAACGTCCTGACTTTC. Encoded protein: CASSFSPRVTGANVLTF. V usage is TRBV5-1 and J usage is TRBJ2-6, with D maybe TRBD2 (5 bases). The CDR3 sequence is 17 residues long. V dropped 2 bases and J dropped 4 bases, with 16 bases sitting between them. Germline CDR1 SGHRS, CDR2 YFSETQ.

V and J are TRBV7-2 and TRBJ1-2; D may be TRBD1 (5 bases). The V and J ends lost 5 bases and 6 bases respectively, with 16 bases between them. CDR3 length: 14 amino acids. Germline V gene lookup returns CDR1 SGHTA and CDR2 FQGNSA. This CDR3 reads CASSQMATADGYTF. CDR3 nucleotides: TGTGCCAGCAGCCAAATGGCGACAGCCGATGGCTACACCTTC.

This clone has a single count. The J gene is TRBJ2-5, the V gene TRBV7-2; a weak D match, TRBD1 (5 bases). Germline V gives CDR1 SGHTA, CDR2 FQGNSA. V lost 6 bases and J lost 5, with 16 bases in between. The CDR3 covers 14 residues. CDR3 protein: CASSRYQGFETQYF. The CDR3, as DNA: TGTGCCAGCAGTCGATACCAGGGATTTGAGACCCAGTACTTC. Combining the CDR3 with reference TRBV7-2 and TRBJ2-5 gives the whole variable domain GAGVSQSPSNKVTEKGKDVELRCDPISGHTALYWYRQSLGQGLEFLIYFQGNSAPDKSGLPSDRFSAERTGGSVSTLTIQRTQQEDSAVYLCASSRYQGFETQYFGPGTRLLVL.

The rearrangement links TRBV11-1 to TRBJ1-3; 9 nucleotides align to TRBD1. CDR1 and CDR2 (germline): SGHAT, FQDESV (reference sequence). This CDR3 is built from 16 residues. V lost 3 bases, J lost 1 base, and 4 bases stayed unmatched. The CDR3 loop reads CASSLTGGDSGNTIYF. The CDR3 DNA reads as TGTGCCAGCAGCTTGACAGGGGGAGATTCTGGAAACACCATATATTTT.

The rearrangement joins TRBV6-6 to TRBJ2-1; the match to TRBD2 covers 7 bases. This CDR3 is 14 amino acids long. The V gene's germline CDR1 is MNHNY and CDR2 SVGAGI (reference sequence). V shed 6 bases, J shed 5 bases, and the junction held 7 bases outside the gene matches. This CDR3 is CASRNQRGNNEQFF. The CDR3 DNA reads TGTGCCAGCAGGAACCAGCGGGGTAACAATGAGCAGTTCTTC.

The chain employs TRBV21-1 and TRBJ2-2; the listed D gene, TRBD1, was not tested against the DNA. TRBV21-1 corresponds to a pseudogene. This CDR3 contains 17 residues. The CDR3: CASSDRPGQGVAGELFF. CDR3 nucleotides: TGTGCCAGCAGCGATCGTCCGGGACAGGGGGTCGCCGGGGAGCTGTTTTTT.

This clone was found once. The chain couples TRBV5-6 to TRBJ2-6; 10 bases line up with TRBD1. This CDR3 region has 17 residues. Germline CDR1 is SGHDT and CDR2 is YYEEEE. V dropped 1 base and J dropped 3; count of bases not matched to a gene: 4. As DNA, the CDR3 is TGTGCCAGCAGCTTGTTCGGGACAGGGGTTGGGGCCAACGTCCTGACTTTC. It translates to CASSLFGTGVGANVLTF.

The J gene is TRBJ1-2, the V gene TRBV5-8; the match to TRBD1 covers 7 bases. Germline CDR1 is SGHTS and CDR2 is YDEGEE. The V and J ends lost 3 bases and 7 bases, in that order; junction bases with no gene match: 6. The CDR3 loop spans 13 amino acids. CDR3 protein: CASSSRTGGGYTF. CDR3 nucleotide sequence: TGTGCCAGCAGCTCCCGGACAGGAGGTGGCTACACCTTC.

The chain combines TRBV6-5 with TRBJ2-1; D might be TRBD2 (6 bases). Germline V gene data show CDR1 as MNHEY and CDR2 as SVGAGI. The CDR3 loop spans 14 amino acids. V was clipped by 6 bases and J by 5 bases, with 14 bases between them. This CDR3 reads CASSPVRRDNEQFF. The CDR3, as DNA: TGTGCCAGCAGCCCGGTAAGGAGGGACAATGAGCAGTTCTTC.

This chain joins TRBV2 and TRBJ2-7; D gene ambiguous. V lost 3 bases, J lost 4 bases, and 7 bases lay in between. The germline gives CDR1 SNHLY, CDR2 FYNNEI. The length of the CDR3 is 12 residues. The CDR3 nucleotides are TGTGCCAGCAGTGAGTCGCAATACGAGCAGTACTTC. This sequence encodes CASSESQYEQYF. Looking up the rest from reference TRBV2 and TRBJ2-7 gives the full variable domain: EPEVTQTPSHQVTQMGQEVILRCVPISNHLYFYWYRQILGQKVEFLVSFYNNEISEKSEIFDDQFSVERPDGSNFTLKIRSTKLEDSAMYFCASSESQYEQYFGPGTRLTVT.

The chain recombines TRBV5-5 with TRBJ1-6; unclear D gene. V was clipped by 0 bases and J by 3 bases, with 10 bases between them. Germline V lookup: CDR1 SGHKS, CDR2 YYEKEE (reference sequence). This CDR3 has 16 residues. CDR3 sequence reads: CASSLADRNYNSPLHF. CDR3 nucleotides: TGTGCCAGCAGCTTGGCGGATCGAAACTATAATTCACCCCTCCACTTT.

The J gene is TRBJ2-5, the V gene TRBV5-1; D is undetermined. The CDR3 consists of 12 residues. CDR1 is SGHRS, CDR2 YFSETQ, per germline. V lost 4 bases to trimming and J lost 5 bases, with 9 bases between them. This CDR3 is CASSLPSETQYF. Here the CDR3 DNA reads TGCGCCAGCAGCCTTCCTTCGGAGACCCAGTACTTC.

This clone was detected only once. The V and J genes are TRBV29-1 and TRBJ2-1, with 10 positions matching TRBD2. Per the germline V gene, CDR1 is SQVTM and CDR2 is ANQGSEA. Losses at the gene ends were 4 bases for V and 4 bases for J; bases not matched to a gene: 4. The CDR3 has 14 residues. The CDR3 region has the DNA TGCAGCGTTGGCCCTAGCGGGGGTTACAATGAGCAGTTCTTC. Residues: CSVGPSGGYNEQFF.

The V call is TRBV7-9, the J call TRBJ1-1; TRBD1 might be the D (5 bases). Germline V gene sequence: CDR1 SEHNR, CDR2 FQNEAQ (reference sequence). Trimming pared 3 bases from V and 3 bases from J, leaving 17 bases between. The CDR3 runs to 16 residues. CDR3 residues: CASSFWGIGSDTEAFF. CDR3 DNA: TGTGCCAGCAGCTTTTGGGGGATTGGGAGTGACACTGAAGCTTTCTTT.

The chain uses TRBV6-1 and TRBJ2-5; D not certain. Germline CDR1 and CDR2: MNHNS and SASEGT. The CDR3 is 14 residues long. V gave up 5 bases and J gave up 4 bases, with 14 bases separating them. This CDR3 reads CASSLRPTGETQYF. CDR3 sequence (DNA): TGTGCCAGCAGTCTACGGCCGACGGGAGAGACCCAGTACTTC.